This T cell receptor (beta chain) comes out of a study of blood T cell repertoires in COVID-19. Study context: Collection of acute and convalescent COVID-19 samples took place in the United States, Italy and Spain.

This clone has a handful of counts. Different DNA sequences within this sample yield the same CDR3. Enrolment of Seattle patients took place during active infection, and they were followed longitudinally. The protocol was immunoSEQ multiplex PCR, while the TCRdb copy is restricted to in-frame clones and leaves out a portion. This sample yields 250,000 to 350,000 clones, of which approximately 88% are seen a single time; about 1.5% belongs to the top ten. With 1 base removed from V and 5 bases from J, the gap between germline ends came to 3 bases. The germline V gene has CDR1 LGHDT and CDR2 YNNKEL (reference sequence). The CDR3 is made up of 12 amino acids.

Input material: peripheral blood. This chain links TRBV3-1 (or the pseudogene TRBV3-2) with TRBJ2-1; D remains unclear. The receptor comes from a human donor with COVID-19, enrolled during active disease. The donor label of this sample is uncertain. The CDR3 region has the DNA TGTGCCAGCAGCCAAGTAAACAATGAGCAGTTCTTC. Translation gives CASSQVNNEQFF.